This T cell receptor (beta chain) was identified in a study of early T cells in non-severe SARS-CoV-2 infection. The CDR3 covers 14 residues. The germline CDR1 and CDR2 sequences are SQVTM and ANQGSEA. V lost 3 bases to trimming and J lost 4 bases; unmatched junction nucleotides: 8. TCRdb analysed the 5' RACE reads with MiXCR anew, one entry per CDR3 protein. The data hold around 93,000 distinct CDR3 sequences, with about 12% observed a single time. J is TRBJ1-1 and V is TRBV29-1, with 7 nucleotides matching TRBD1. The sequenced sample was whole blood, obtained at baseline. This clonotype was sampled from an adult who was a healthcare worker with PCR-confirmed SARS-CoV-2 infection or an uninfected control (not recorded which). CDR3 sequence reads: CSVENRGRVTEAFF. As DNA, the CDR3 is TGCAGCGTTGAGAACAGGGGTAGGGTCACTGAAGCTTTCTTT.